One T cell receptor (beta chain) is described in this entry. The data derive from a study of shared clonotypes between healthy human individuals. V shed 5 bases and J shed 1 base, with 14 bases lying between them. This CDR3 is 15 amino acids long. CDR1 and CDR2 (germline): MNHEY, SMNVEV (reference sequence). Repertoires were generated with immunoSEQ multiplex PCR, while TCRdb's copy carries only in-frame clones and drops some. The data contain 1.4 million to 1.5 million clones, roughly 97% of them singletons. The clonotype comes from a man aged 25 to 40 in good health. Sequenced sample: naive CD4+ T cells sorted from blood. Noted subset: CD45RA+ positively selected. The gene calls are TRBV27 and TRBJ2-5; possible D gene TRBD1, 6 bases. The CDR3 region is CASSTNRVSQETQYF. The DNA for the CDR3 is TGTGCCAGCAGTACCAACAGGGTATCCCAAGAGACCCAGTACTTC.